The TCR beta chain under discussion was sequenced for a study of blood T cell repertoires in COVID-19. Study background: Sites across the United States, Italy and Spain contributed samples from acute and convalescent COVID-19. T cells, B-cell-depleted T cells, or PBMCs provided the cDNA or gDNA that served as material.

The germline CDR1 and CDR2 sequences are SGHVS and FNYEAQ. This CDR3 is 15 amino acids long. Trimming cost V 4 bases and J 8 bases, with 19 bases left between them. In the study's own analysis: The assay estimated nucleated cells by amplifying reference gene primers. Profiling relied on immunoSEQ multiplex PCR, and the TCRdb table lists in-frame clones only, not all of them. V and J calls and clone size are those listed in that table; D and trimming were worked out from the DNA. The sample lists some 26,000 clones, around 89% occurring once. The source is a human donor in a cohort sampled during active COVID-19. The chain employs TRBV7-6 and TRBJ2-3; maybe TRBD2 (5 bases). Sequenced: peripheral blood. CDR3 sequence (DNA): TGTGCCAGCAGCTCCGAAGGCGGGCCGTTGGGTACGCAGTATTTT. Translated: CASSSEGGPLGTQYF.